This TCR beta chain comes out of a study of blood T cell repertoires in COVID-19. The data were produced by immunoSEQ multiplex PCR, yet TCRdb's version contains in-frame clones alone and is incomplete. The table lists about 170,000 clones, approximately 85% of them singletons. Trimming left V 2 bases short and J 7 bases short, with 12 bases between. The CDR3 has 13 amino acids. Per germline, CDR1 SGHRS and CDR2 YFSETQ. The receptor was derived from a man in his 60s who had recovered from COVID-19. The sample consisted of peripheral blood. The J gene is TRBJ1-2, the V gene TRBV5-1; D unclear. The CDR3 coding sequence is TGCGCCAGCAGCTTTGGAGGGAATTCTGGCTACACCTTC. Its translation is CASSFGGNSGYTF.